The next 23 T cell receptor beta chains were all read from a single sample in a study of T-cell memory formation after mild COVID-19. TCRdb reprocessed the 5' RACE reads with MiXCR, giving one entry per CDR3 protein. Of about 340,000 distinct CDR3 sequences listed, 10% to 15% were seen once; the top ten hold about 22%. The specimen was PBMCs or a T cell subset sorted from them (not recorded which). The receptors originated from a man younger than 35 who had mild COVID-19 (a few samples of this study predate the infection). Cell type and time point are not known.

This clonotype was observed a few times. The chain couples TRBV11-2 to TRBJ2-5, with 11 bases that match TRBD2. Germline V lookup: CDR1 SGHAT, CDR2 FQNNGV. Trimming at V came to 5 bases and at J to 5 bases, leaving 7 bases not matched to a gene. This CDR3 has 15 amino acids. The CDR3 nucleotides are TGTGCCAGCAGCACAATAGCGGGGGGGATGGAGACCCAGTACTTC. Amino acids: CASSTIAGGMETQYF. The full variable domain, with the rest looked up from reference TRBV11-2 and TRBJ2-5, is EAGVAQSPRYKIIEKRQSVAFWCNPISGHATLYWYQQILGQGPKLLIQFQNNGVVDDSQLPKDRFSAERLKGVDSTLKIQPAKLEDSAVYLCASSTIAGGMETQYFGPGTRLLVL.

There are a few counts of this clonotype. This chain uses TRBV2 with TRBJ2-2, with 10 bases aligning to TRBD1. Unmatched junction bases numbered 9, after V lost 8 bases and J lost 3 bases. The CDR3 length is 16 residues. The germline V gene encodes CDR1 SNHLY and CDR2 FYNNEI. Here the CDR3 reads CASLRRTGGDTGELFF. In nucleotides, the CDR3 is TGTGCCAGCCTGAGGAGGACAGGGGGTGACACCGGGGAGCTGTTTTTT.

The chain uses TRBV12-3 or TRBV12-4 and TRBJ2-3, with D possibly TRBD2 on 5 matching bases. The CDR3 has 15 residues. V lost 5 bases and J lost 3, with 15 bases in between. The CDR3 DNA is TGTGCCAGCAGTCCCCCCCGGGGTCGTACAGATACGCAGTATTTT. It yields the protein CASSPPRGRTDTQYF.

The chain links TRBV12-3 or TRBV12-4 to TRBJ2-1; a possible D gene is TRBD2 (6 bases). The CDR3 extends over 16 amino acids. V lost 6 bases, J lost 9 bases, and 24 bases lay in between. In DNA form, the CDR3 reads TGTGCCAGCAGCCCCGGAGCGTCCGTCTTGGGGGGTGAGCAGTTCTTC. This sequence encodes CASSPGASVLGGEQFF.

This clonotype was seen only a few times. CDR3: CASSRGTGTEAFF. The CDR3 DNA follows: TGTGCCAGCAGCCGAGGGACAGGGACTGAAGCTTTCTTT. The chain is built from TRBV6-6 and TRBJ1-1; TRBD1 agrees at 9 bases. The V gene's germline CDR1 is MNHNY and CDR2 SVGAGI (reference sequence). The CDR3 extends over 13 amino acids. With V trimmed by 6 bases and J by 5 bases, 4 bases remained unmatched.

This clonotype was recorded many times. This chain links TRBV7-6 with TRBJ2-1, with TRBD1 identical over 9 bases. The CDR3 sequence is 17 residues long. Trimming cost V 5 bases and J 1 base; bases outside gene matches: 9. Germline assignment: CDR1 SGHVS and CDR2 FNYEAQ. The CDR3 nucleotides read TGTGCCAGCAGCACTCGCTCCGGGACAGGGTCCTACAATGAGCAGTTCTTC. It codes for CASSTRSGTGSYNEQFF. The whole variable domain, remainder taken from reference TRBV7-6 and TRBJ2-1, is GAGVSQSPRYKVTKRGQDVALRCDPISGHVSLYWYRQALGQGPEFLTYFNYEAQQDKSGLPNDRFSAERPEGSISTLTIQRTEQRDSAMYRCASSTRSGTGSYNEQFFGPGTRLTVL.

The genes are TRBV6-2 or TRBV6-3 and TRBJ2-7, with D possibly matching TRBD2 (5 bases). Germline V lookup: CDR1 MNHEY, CDR2 SVGEGT. The CDR3 runs 11 residues. V lost 6 bases and J lost 9, with 12 bases in between. The CDR3: CASSEGPRQYV. The DNA of the CDR3 is TGTGCCAGCAGCGAGGGTCCGAGGCAGTACGTC.

This clonotype occurred a few times. The chain links TRBV5-1 to TRBJ2-2, with a possible D match to TRBD2 (7 bases). The germline V and J ends were trimmed by 1 base and 7 bases, with 17 bases remaining between them. Germline V lookup: CDR1 SGHRS, CDR2 YFSETQ. The CDR3 runs 16 residues. CDR3 amino acids: CASSLFGGLEDGELFF. The CDR3 coding sequence is TGCGCCAGCAGCTTGTTCGGGGGGCTTGAAGACGGGGAGCTGTTTTTT.

This clonotype occurred many times. This chain joins TRBV12-3 or TRBV12-4 and TRBJ2-3; TRBD2 might be the D (6 bases). This CDR3 comprises 14 residues. Deletions cut 3 bases from V and 5 bases from J, with 12 bases between. The CDR3 DNA reads TGTGCCAGCAGTTTTCAGCTGGGGGGAGATACGCAGTATTTT. This encodes CASSFQLGGDTQYF.

This clonotype has only a few counts. The chain uses TRBV10-3 and TRBJ1-1; a weak D match, TRBD1 (5 bases). The CDR3 contains 13 residues. The germline V gene encodes CDR1 ENHRY and CDR2 SYGVKD. Deletions cut 6 bases from V and 0 bases from J, with 8 bases between. This CDR3 is CAIRGPLNTEAFF. The DNA for the CDR3 is TGTGCCATCAGGGGGCCGCTGAACACTGAAGCTTTCTTT.

The DNA for the CDR3 is TGTGCCAGCAGCCGATATCAGTTGAGGGGAGAGACCCAGTACTTC. Protein sequence: CASSRYQLRGETQYF. The chain couples TRBV4-2 to TRBJ2-5; perhaps D is TRBD1 or TRBD2 (5 bases each). Trimming removed 4 bases from V and 4 bases from J, with 16 bases in between. Germline CDR1 LGHNA, CDR2 YNFKEQ. This CDR3 contains 15 residues.

The V call is TRBV28, the J call TRBJ2-7; D gene uncertain. Trimming took off 6 bases at V and 4 bases at J, with 10 bases between the two ends. Germline CDR1 is MDHEN and CDR2 is SYDVKM. The CDR3 is 12 amino acids. The CDR3 reads CASSIGPYEQYV. CDR3 nucleotides: TGTGCCAGCAGCATCGGACCTTACGAGCAGTACGTC.

This clonotype was seen a handful of times. J is TRBJ1-4 and V is TRBV5-5; D gene unclear. V dropped 0 bases and J dropped 8 bases, with 14 bases sitting between them. Germline V gives CDR1 SGHKS, CDR2 YYEKEE (reference sequence). The CDR3 length is 15 residues. The CDR3 spells CASSLVSRPVEKLFF. The CDR3 coding sequence is TGTGCCAGCAGCTTGGTTAGCCGGCCGGTAGAAAAACTGTTTTTT.

This clonotype occurred many times. The V call is TRBV7-3, the J call TRBJ2-1; 8 positions agree with TRBD2. The CDR3 has 16 residues. Losses at the gene ends were 4 bases for V and 9 bases for J; bases not matched to a gene: 14. Germline assignment: CDR1 SGHTA and CDR2 FQGTGA. Here the CDR3 reads CASSSRSGSGGPEQFF. CDR3 sequence (DNA): TGTGCCAGCAGCTCCCGGTCGGGGAGCGGGGGCCCTGAGCAGTTCTTC.

This chain uses TRBV12-5 with TRBJ2-5, with D tentatively TRBD2 (6 bases). Per germline, CDR1 LGHNT and CDR2 FRNRAP. This CDR3 has 14 amino acids. V lost 5 bases and J lost 5, with 15 bases in between. The DNA of the CDR3 is TGTGCTAGTGGTCCCGGGAGAGATAGCGAGACCCAGTACTTC. It codes for CASGPGRDSETQYF.

This clonotype was found many times. This chain joins TRBV3-1 and TRBJ2-1; D gene uncertain. The V and J ends lost 0 bases and 9 bases respectively, with 9 bases between them. CDR3 length: 13 amino acids. CDR1 and CDR2 (germline): LGHDT, YNNKEL (reference sequence). CDR3 protein: CASSQDTRTEQFF. The CDR3 region has the DNA TGTGCCAGCAGCCAAGATACACGGACTGAGCAGTTCTTC.

This chain links TRBV7-2 with TRBJ1-5, with 11 bases identical to TRBD1. The CDR3 totals 14 residues. Trimming cost V 3 bases and J 9 bases; bases outside gene matches: 4. CDR1 and CDR2 from the germline V gene are SGHTA and FQGNSA. CDR3 loop: CASSLRTGGSPQHF. CDR3 nucleotides: TGTGCCAGCAGCTTGAGGACAGGGGGCTCGCCCCAGCATTTT.

The V call is TRBV6-5, the J call TRBJ2-5; D gene ambiguous. Trimming shortened V by 6 bases and J by 2 bases, and 10 bases separated the two germline ends. The CDR3 is made up of 13 amino acids. Per the germline V gene, CDR1 is MNHEY and CDR2 is SVGAGI. The CDR3 DNA follows: TGTGCCAGCAGATATGCGGTGCAAGAGACCCAGTACTTC. It is translated as CASRYAVQETQYF.

Only a few counts were recorded for this clonotype. The rearrangement links TRBV4-1 to TRBJ1-3, with D unclear. Germline lookup yields CDR1 MGHRA and CDR2 YSYEKL. This CDR3 is built from 15 residues. V lost 0 bases, J lost 1 base, and 7 bases lay in between. The CDR3 sequence: CASSQEGWSGNTIYF. In nucleotides, the CDR3 is TGCGCCAGCAGCCAAGAGGGCTGGTCTGGAAACACCATATATTTT.

This chain links TRBV6-5 with TRBJ1-2, with unresolved D. CDR1 and CDR2 from the germline V gene are MNHEY and SVGAGI. The CDR3 extends over 13 amino acids. Trimming removed 8 bases from V and 7 bases from J, with 17 bases in between. CDR3 in amino acids: CASLPPGGGGYTF. CDR3 bases: TGTGCCAGCCTCCCCCCGGGCGGCGGTGGCTACACCTTC.

This clonotype appeared a few times. This rearrangement joins TRBV11-2 to TRBJ1-4; D call uncertain. The CDR3 is 13 amino acids. Germline V gene data show CDR1 as SGHAT and CDR2 as FQNNGV. V dropped 1 base and J dropped 7 bases, with 7 bases sitting between them. The CDR3 region is CASSLVGTEKLFF. CDR3 nucleotide sequence: TGTGCCAGCAGCTTAGTTGGTACTGAAAAACTGTTTTTT.

This clonotype was detected only a few times. This chain links TRBV7-9 with TRBJ1-2, with D maybe TRBD1 (6 bases). The germline CDR1 and CDR2 sequences are SEHNR and FQNEAQ (reference sequence). Trimming removed 5 bases at V and 4 bases at J, with 20 bases between. This CDR3 contains 16 residues. CDR3 residues: CASSTMTGSGSYGYTF. The CDR3 nucleotides are TGTGCCAGCAGCACAATGACAGGATCAGGGAGCTATGGCTACACCTTC.

The sample holds a few counts of this clonotype. V is TRBV6-6 and J is TRBJ2-7, with TRBD1 identical over 9 bases. Germline assignment: CDR1 MNHNY and CDR2 SVGAGI (reference sequence). V dropped 5 bases and J dropped 6; count of bases not matched to a gene: 2. This CDR3 comprises 12 residues. The chain's CDR3 is CASSGQGREQYF. The CDR3 bases are TGTGCCAGCAGTGGACAGGGGCGCGAGCAGTACTTC.